Included here is one TCR beta chain sequence, with context. Its antigen is currently unknown. The data originate from a study of cytomegalovirus exposure and HLA in healthy donors. V lost 2 bases and J 4 bases, leaving 5 bases between the germline ends. Germline-derived CDR1 and CDR2 are LGHNA and YSLEER. The CDR3 is 13 amino acids. Each donor was healthy, and each was a bone marrow donor. A multiplex PCR was run with 60 Vbeta primers and 13 Jbeta primers. Some clones are missing from TCRdb's copy, which holds only in-frame ones; the method was immunoSEQ multiplex PCR. The profile shows 75,000 to 90,000 clones, under 80% of them singletons. Study-wide points: In a later analysis, productive TCRs from donors in an Asian-associated ancestry cluster reportedly carried fewer N-insertions than the cohort mean. Within an earlier analysis, most TCR beta V segments proved productive either about 90% or about 30% of the time. Most CMV-associated TCR beta chains appeared HLA-restricted in a later analysis.

Sequenced input: PBMCs. The sequence derives from a human donor in good health. The rearrangement joins TRBV4-3 to TRBJ2-2; D is uncertain. The CDR3 protein is CASSQSSTGELFF. CDR3 DNA sequence: TGCGCCAGCAGCCAATCTAGCACCGGGGAGCTGTTTTTT.